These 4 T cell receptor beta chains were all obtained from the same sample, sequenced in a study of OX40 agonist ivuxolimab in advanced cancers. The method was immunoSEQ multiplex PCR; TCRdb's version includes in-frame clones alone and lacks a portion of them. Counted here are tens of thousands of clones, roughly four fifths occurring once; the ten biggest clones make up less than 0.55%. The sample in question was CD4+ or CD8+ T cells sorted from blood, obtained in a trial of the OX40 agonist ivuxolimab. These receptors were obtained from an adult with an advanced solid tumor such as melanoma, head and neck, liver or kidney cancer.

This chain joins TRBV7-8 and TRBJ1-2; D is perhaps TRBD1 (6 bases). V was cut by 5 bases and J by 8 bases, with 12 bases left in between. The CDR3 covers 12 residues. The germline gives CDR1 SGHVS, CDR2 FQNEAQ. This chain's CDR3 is CASSETGIGYTF. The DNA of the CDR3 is TGTGCCAGCAGCGAAACAGGGATCGGCTACACCTTC.

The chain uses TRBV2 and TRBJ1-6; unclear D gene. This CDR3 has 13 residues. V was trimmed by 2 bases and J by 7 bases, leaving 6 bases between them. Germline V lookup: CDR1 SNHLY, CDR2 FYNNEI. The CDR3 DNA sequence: TGTGCCAGCAGTGAATTCCTCAATTCACCCCTCCACTTT. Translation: CASSEFLNSPLHF.

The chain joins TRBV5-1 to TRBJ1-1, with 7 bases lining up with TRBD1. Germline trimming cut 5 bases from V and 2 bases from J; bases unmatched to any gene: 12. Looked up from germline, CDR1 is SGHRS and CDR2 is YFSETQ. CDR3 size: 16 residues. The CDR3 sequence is CASSKLDRRKNTEAFF. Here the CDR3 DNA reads TGCGCCAGCAGTAAATTGGACAGGAGAAAAAACACTGAAGCTTTCTTT.

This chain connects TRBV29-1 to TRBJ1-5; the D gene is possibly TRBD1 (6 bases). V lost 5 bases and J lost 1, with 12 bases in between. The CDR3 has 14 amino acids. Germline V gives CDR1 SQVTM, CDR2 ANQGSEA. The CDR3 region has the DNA TGCAGCGTTCTTTGGGACAACAGCAATCAGCCCCAGCATTTT. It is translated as CSVLWDNSNQPQHF. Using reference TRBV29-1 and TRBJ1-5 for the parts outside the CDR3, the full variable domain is SAVISQKPSRDICQRGTSLTIQCQVDSQVTMMFWYRQQPGQSLTLIATANQGSEATYESGFVIDKFPISRPNLTFSTLTVSNMSPEDSSIYLCSVLWDNSNQPQHFGDGTRLSIL.